Described below is a single TCR beta chain sequence and its context. Antigen unknown. The V gene's germline CDR1 is SEHNR and CDR2 FQNEAQ (reference sequence). The CDR3 sequence is 17 residues long. V was shortened by 5 bases and J by 0 bases, with 17 bases between the two germline ends. The data were obtained in a study of read filtering for tumor transcriptome and immune sequencing. Background on the study: Among patients, some 17 were male and 14 female, aged about 45 to 85 (mean about 71). IR-seq gave about 4 to 10.27 million TCR reads per sample; RNA-seq gave roughly 80 to 1273. Study-wide results and limits: About four fifths of IR-seq clonotypes had a single read, yet these held approximately 4% of reads.

The library was built from about 0.4 ug RNA with molecular barcoded adaptors for alpha/delta and beta/gamma chains. TCRdb re-called the reads with MiXCR, one entry per CDR3 protein. Here the sample spans 37,000 or so distinct CDR3 sequences, roughly 13% being singletons. The V gene is TRBV7-9, the J gene TRBJ2-1, with D unresolved. The sequence was collected from a donor aged 40 or older with multiple myeloma. The sequenced sample was a population of CD138-negative cells sorted from bone marrow. The chain's CDR3 is CASSPRARGSSYNEQFF. As DNA, the CDR3 is TGTGCCAGCAGCCCAAGGGCTCGCGGCTCCTCCTACAATGAGCAGTTCTTC.